The 10 T cell receptor beta chains in this list originate from one sample, sequenced in a study of blood T cell repertoires in COVID-19. Produced via immunoSEQ multiplex PCR; TCRdb's table is partial and in-frame only. The data show around 150,000 clones, approximately 92% seen once. Sequencing was carried out using peripheral blood. Source of these receptors: a woman aged 50 to 60 with acute or convalescent COVID-19.

The chain is built from TRBV28 and TRBJ2-1, with TRBD1 as a possible D gene (6 bases). CDR1 is MDHEN, CDR2 SYDVKM, per germline. This CDR3 region has 15 residues. With 5 bases removed from V and 6 bases from J, the gap between germline ends came to 17 bases. The CDR3: CASSPYYSRGNEQFF. CDR3 bases: TGTGCCAGCAGTCCCTACTACTCCAGGGGCAATGAGCAGTTCTTC.

The J gene is TRBJ2-7, the V gene TRBV18, with 8 nucleotides matching TRBD2. The V gene's germline CDR1 is KGHSH and CDR2 LQKENI. This CDR3 is 15 amino acids long. V lost 5 bases, J lost 2 bases, and 8 bases stayed unmatched. DNA of the CDR3: TGTGCCAGCTCAAGCGGGGGCTCTAAAGCCTACGAGCAGTACTTC. Protein: CASSSGGSKAYEQYF.

V is TRBV3-1 (or the pseudogene TRBV3-2) and J is TRBJ2-7, with D possibly matching TRBD1 (6 bases). Germline V CDR1 and CDR2: LGHDT, YNNKEL (reference sequence). Trimming pared 2 bases from V and 2 bases from J, leaving 10 bases between. The length of the CDR3 is 14 residues. The CDR3 nucleotides read TGTGCCAGCAGCCAACTGGACAGAACCTACGAGCAGTACTTC. Translating it yields CASSQLDRTYEQYF.

The gene calls are TRBV15 and TRBJ1-1; D unresolved. V was pared by 7 bases and J by 3 bases, with 12 bases between. From germline, CDR1 is LNHNV and CDR2 YYDKDF (reference sequence). This CDR3 comprises 13 residues. CDR3 residues: CATTASGDTEAFF. The DNA of the CDR3 is TGTGCCACCACCGCCTCGGGAGACACTGAAGCTTTCTTT.

The CDR3 DNA reads as TGTGCCAGCAGTCGTAACACAGGGGATCAGCCCCAGCATTTT. Amino acids: CASSRNTGDQPQHF. The J gene is TRBJ1-5, the V gene TRBV28; 7 positions match TRBD1. CDR3 length: 14 amino acids. With V trimmed by 5 bases and J by 5 bases, 6 bases remained unmatched. Looked up from germline, CDR1 is MDHEN and CDR2 is SYDVKM.

CDR3 bases: TGTGCCAGCAGTCGGACAGGGAACACTGAAGCTTTCTTT. It yields the protein CASSRTGNTEAFF. The rearrangement links TRBV6-4 to TRBJ1-1, with 7 bases fitting TRBD1. CDR1 and CDR2 from the germline V gene are MRHNA and SNTAGT. With V trimmed by 5 bases and J by 1 base, 1 base remained unmatched. The CDR3 runs 13 residues.

The rearrangement joins TRBV7-3 to TRBJ2-1; perhaps TRBD1 as D (6 bases). Germline lookup yields CDR1 SGHTA and CDR2 FQGTGA. With 4 bases removed from V and 4 bases from J, the gap between germline ends came to 14 bases. The CDR3 length is 15 residues. CDR3 loop: CASSSRQGPYNEQFF. The CDR3 DNA is TGTGCCAGCAGCTCCCGGCAGGGGCCTTACAATGAGCAGTTCTTC.

CDR3: CASSLTSGGDNEQFF. CDR3 bases: TGTGCCAGCAGTTTGACTAGCGGGGGGGACAATGAGCAGTTCTTC. The rearrangement links TRBV2 to TRBJ2-1, with 14 nucleotides matching TRBD2. After removal of 5 bases from V and 5 bases from J, the junction contained 2 bases not matched to a gene. Germline V gene lookup returns CDR1 SNHLY and CDR2 FYNNEI. CDR3 length equals 15 residues.

J is TRBJ2-5 and V is TRBV5-6, with a tentative D call TRBD1 (5 bases). Germline CDR1 is SGHDT and CDR2 is YYEEEE. The V end was cut by 0 bases, the J end by 5 bases, with 17 bases between. The CDR3 covers 16 residues. In DNA form, the CDR3 reads TGTGCCAGCAGCTTGGGCCTCAGGGTTACTGGTGAGACCCAGTACTTC. Translation: CASSLGLRVTGETQYF.

The chain couples TRBV3-1 (or the pseudogene TRBV3-2) to TRBJ1-2; tentatively, D is TRBD1 (5 bases). Trimming pared 0 bases from V and 4 bases from J, leaving 15 bases between. This CDR3 has 16 amino acids. Germline CDR1 LGHDT, CDR2 YNNKEL (reference sequence). This CDR3 is CASSQERPGLSYGYTF. In DNA, the CDR3 is TGTGCCAGCAGCCAAGAAAGGCCAGGGTTGTCCTATGGCTACACCTTC.